The clone carrying this TCR beta chain was detected a few times. Its antigen is unknown. A single record per CDR3 protein comes from TCRdb applying MiXCR to the 5' RACE reads. This sample has under 250,000 distinct CDR3 sequences, with roughly 7.5% found just once. This entry comes from a study of identical twins. Findings and limits, study-wide: Invariant MAIT and iNKT cells are populations that could partly confound zero-insertion analyses. Within cord blood, abundant beta clonotypes carried fewer insertions, but memory repertoires showed no such trend. Compared with unrelated sharing, twin-shared out-of-frame alpha sequences had more low-probability sequences.

The length of the CDR3 is 15 residues. V lost 0 bases to trimming and J lost 5 bases, with 11 bases between them. Germline CDR1 reads KGHDR; CDR2 reads SFDVKD. The same sample was also studied in work on yellow fever vaccine responses in identical twins.

Sequenced input: CD8+ T cells sorted from blood. This sequence originates from a woman in her late teens or twenties in good health. The chain is built from TRBV24-1 and TRBJ2-3; TRBD1 might be the D (5 bases). In DNA form, the CDR3 reads TGTGCCACCAGTGATTTGCCAAGGGGCGAAGATACGCAGTATTTT. Translation: CATSDLPRGEDTQYF.